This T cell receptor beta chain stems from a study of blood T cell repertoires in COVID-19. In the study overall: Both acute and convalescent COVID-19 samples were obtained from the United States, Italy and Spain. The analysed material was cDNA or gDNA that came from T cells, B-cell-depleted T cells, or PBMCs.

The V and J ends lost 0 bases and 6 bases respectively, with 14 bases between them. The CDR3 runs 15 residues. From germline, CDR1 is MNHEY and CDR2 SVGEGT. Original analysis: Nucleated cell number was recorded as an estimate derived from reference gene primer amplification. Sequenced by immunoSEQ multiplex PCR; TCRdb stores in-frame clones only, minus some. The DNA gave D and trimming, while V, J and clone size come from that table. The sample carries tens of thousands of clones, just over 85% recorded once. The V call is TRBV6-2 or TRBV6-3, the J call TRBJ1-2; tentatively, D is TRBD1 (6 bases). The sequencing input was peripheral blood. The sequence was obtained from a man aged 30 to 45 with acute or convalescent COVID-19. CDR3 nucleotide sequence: TGTGCCAGCAGTTACTCGGCAGGGGCACTGGATGGCTACACCTTC. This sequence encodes CASSYSAGALDGYTF.